This entry describes one T cell receptor beta chain. As yet, its antigen is unknown. This sample is drawn from a study of T cell responses to AZD1222 COVID-19 vaccine. Across the study: Pooling was applied to second doses at about 4 or about 12 weeks. Broader study findings: Unmutated variant regions reportedly attract nearly half of all spike-specific TCRs. Elevations in Spike-specific TCR breadth and depth followed administration of two AZD1222 doses.

Sequenced by immunoSEQ multiplex PCR; TCRdb stores in-frame clones only, minus some. There are some 84,000 clones in the sample; over 70% occur only once, and around 15% lies in the top ten. Germline V gene data show CDR1 as SGHDT and CDR2 as YYEEEE. Trimming took 1 base from V and 0 from J; bases not matched to a gene: 5. This CDR3 contains 16 residues. The origin of this receptor is an adult in good health. The genes are TRBV5-6 and TRBJ2-7, with 9 bases lining up with TRBD2. The sample consisted of peripheral blood, taken on day 0 of AZD1222 vaccination. The CDR3 protein is CASSLRLAGLSYEQYF. The CDR3 DNA sequence: TGTGCCAGCAGCTTGAGGCTAGCGGGACTCTCCTACGAGCAGTACTTC. The whole variable domain, remainder taken from reference TRBV5-6 and TRBJ2-7, is DAGVTQSPTHLIKTRGQQVTLRCSPKSGHDTVSWYQQALGQGPQFIFQYYEEEERQRGNFPDRFSGHQFPNYSSELNVNALLLGDSALYLCASSLRLAGLSYEQYFGPGTRLTVT.